The 11 T cell receptor beta chains given below trace back to one sample, sequenced in a study of blood T cell repertoires in COVID-19. The assay was immunoSEQ multiplex PCR, and TCRdb's table has in-frame clones only and misses some. The sample contains some 380,000 clones, 88% of which appear only once. Sequenced: PBMCs or T cells enriched from blood (not recorded which). All receptors come from a woman in her thirties or forties with acute COVID-19.

V and J are TRBV24-1 and TRBJ1-1, with no clear D. From germline, CDR1 is KGHDR and CDR2 SFDVKD. V lost 9 bases, J lost 1 base, and 5 bases lay in between. CDR3 length: 11 amino acids. In DNA, the CDR3 is TGTGCCACCCCTAAGAACACTGAAGCTTTCTTT. Amino acids: CATPKNTEAFF.

The J gene is TRBJ2-1, the V gene TRBV14; 9 bases are a match to TRBD2. In germline, CDR1 is SGHDN, CDR2 FVKESK. The V segment lost 4 bases and the J segment 10 bases; nucleotides outside the gene matches: 8. The CDR3 has 14 residues. The CDR3 nucleotides read TGTGCCAGCAGCCGGAATAAGCGGGGGGCGGAGCAGTTCTTC. Encoded protein: CASSRNKRGAEQFF.

This clone occurred a few times. The chain is built from TRBV10-3 and TRBJ1-1; possible D gene TRBD1, 6 bases. The CDR3 loop spans 12 amino acids. Germline V gene sequence: CDR1 ENHRY, CDR2 SYGVKD. Between the trimmed V and J ends, which lost 2 bases and 8 bases, there was a span of 9 bases. As DNA, the CDR3 is TGTGCCATCAGTGAGGGGACATCCGAAGCTTTCTTT. This sequence encodes CAISEGTSEAFF.

The chain has TRBV10-2 and TRBJ2-7; a possible D gene is TRBD1 (6 bases). CDR3 length: 13 amino acids. V gave up 6 bases and J gave up 3 bases, with 12 bases separating them. Germline CDR1 reads WSHSY; CDR2 reads SAAADI. CDR3 nucleotide sequence: TGCGCCAGCAGAGTTGGCAGGGGCTACGAGCAGTACTTC. Translated, it gives CASRVGRGYEQYF.

The CDR3 DNA is TGTGCCAGCTCCAAAATCCCTCGGGGGGATGGTGGCTACACCTTC. This gives the protein CASSKIPRGDGGYTF. The chain joins TRBV6-1 to TRBJ1-2; D might be TRBD1 (5 bases). Germline V CDR1 and CDR2: MNHNS, SASEGT. V lost 8 bases to trimming and J lost 7 bases, with 23 bases between them. This CDR3 region has 15 residues.

The chain has TRBV5-8 and TRBJ2-6; no definite D call. The CDR3 totals 15 residues. Germline-derived CDR1 and CDR2 are SGHTS and YDEGEE. Trimming took off 4 bases at V and 1 base at J, with 9 bases between the two ends. The DNA of the CDR3 is TGTGCCAGCAGCCGCGATTTTTCTGGGGCCAACGTCCTGACTTTC. Its protein is CASSRDFSGANVLTF.

Concerning this clone itself: Other nucleotide sequences in the sample specify the same CDR3. The chain has TRBV12-3 or TRBV12-4 and TRBJ2-7; TRBD1 is a possible D gene (6 bases). There are 13 residues in the CDR3. V lost 3 bases and J lost 0, with 6 bases in between. For the CDR3, the DNA is TGTGCCAGCAGTTTGGGGGCCTCCTACGAGCAGTACTTC. It translates to CASSLGASYEQYF.

The chain combines TRBV9 with TRBJ1-5; 8 positions match TRBD1. From germline, CDR1 is SGDLS and CDR2 YYNGEE. Losses at the gene ends were 4 bases for V and 7 bases for J; bases not matched to a gene: 4. This CDR3 region has 13 residues. The CDR3 DNA reads TGTGCCAGCAGCCGACAGGGGAACCAGCCCCAGCATTTT. Its translation is CASSRQGNQPQHF.

The rearrangement joins TRBV19 to TRBJ1-4; D gene unclear. This CDR3 comprises 13 residues. V was shortened by 3 bases and J by 8 bases, with 10 bases between the two germline ends. Germline CDR1 LNHDA, CDR2 SQIVND (reference sequence). This CDR3 is CASSISRGEKLFF. CDR3 coding DNA: TGTGCCAGTAGTATCTCCCGAGGGGAAAAACTGTTTTTT.

The rearrangement joins TRBV7-9 to TRBJ2-3; TRBD1 matches 11 bases. The CDR3 is 19 residues long. Germline CDR1 is SEHNR and CDR2 is FQNEAQ (reference sequence). V gave up 0 bases and J gave up 3 bases; unmatched junction bases: 11. CDR3 in amino acids: CASSLAISGTGGLTDTQYF. For the CDR3, the DNA is TGTGCCAGCAGCTTAGCAATTTCGGGGACAGGGGGTCTAACAGATACGCAGTATTTT.

The CDR3 nucleotides are TGTGCCAGCAGTACAGGGGCTAACACCGGGGAGCTGTTTTTT. Its protein is CASSTGANTGELFF. V and J are TRBV7-8 and TRBJ2-2; 7 positions agree with TRBD1. V gave up 6 bases and J gave up 2 bases; unmatched junction bases: 3. There are 14 residues in the CDR3. Germline V lookup: CDR1 SGHVS, CDR2 FQNEAQ.